One sample yielded the 28 T cell receptor beta chains listed below, sequenced in a study of blood T cell repertoires in COVID-19. TCRdb keeps only in-frame clones here, not all; method: immunoSEQ multiplex PCR. The sample carries 150,000 to 200,000 clones, 88% recorded once. Sequences were obtained from peripheral blood. The receptor set was obtained from a man aged 55-75 years with acute or convalescent COVID-19.

This chain links TRBV6-1 with TRBJ1-1; D perhaps matches TRBD1 (6 bases). Deletions cut 4 bases from V and 4 bases from J, with 25 bases between. Per the germline V gene, CDR1 is MNHNS and CDR2 is SASEGT. CDR3 length: 18 amino acids. The CDR3 is CASSALPGQGLGGTEAFF. For the CDR3, the DNA is TGTGCCAGCAGTGCGCTCCCGGGACAAGGCCTCGGCGGCACTGAAGCTTTCTTT.

The rearrangement joins TRBV19 to TRBJ1-2; 8 nucleotides agree with TRBD1. The trim removed 5 bases at V and 8 bases at J, leaving 7 bases unmatched. The CDR3 is 13 amino acids. Germline loops: CDR1 LNHDA, CDR2 SQIVND (reference sequence). The CDR3 is CASSLDRVGGYTF. CDR3 nucleotides: TGTGCCAGTAGTTTGGACAGGGTCGGGGGCTACACCTTC.

The chain couples TRBV7-2 to TRBJ2-7, with 13 bases fitting TRBD2. The germline CDR1 and CDR2 sequences are SGHTA and FQGNSA. V trimming: 3 bases; J trimming: 3 bases; junction bases outside the gene matches: 8. This CDR3 is 17 amino acids long. CDR3: CASSFRTSGSLDYEQYF. The CDR3 bases are TGTGCCAGCAGCTTTCGGACTAGCGGGAGTTTGGACTACGAGCAGTACTTC.

This clone appeared a single time. CDR3 DNA sequence: TGTGCCAGCAGCCAACGCGGACTGGGTTACAATGAGCAGTTCTTC. Amino acids: CASSQRGLGYNEQFF. The V call is TRBV11-3, the J call TRBJ2-1; tentative D call: TRBD2 (5 bases). Germline CDR1 is SGHNT and CDR2 is YENEEA. The CDR3 contains 15 residues. The V end lost 5 bases, the J end lost 4 bases, and 15 bases lay between the germline ends.

In DNA form, the CDR3 reads TGCGCCAGCAAGGAAGGGGCCACTGAAGCTTTCTTT. Its protein is CASKEGATEAFF. This chain links TRBV5-1 with TRBJ1-1; maybe TRBD1 (5 bases). Germline lookup yields CDR1 SGHRS and CDR2 YFSETQ. The CDR3 length is 12 residues. Trimming cost V 6 bases and J 4 bases, with 10 bases left between them.

V and J are TRBV7-9 and TRBJ1-2; weak D call: TRBD1 (5 bases). V lost 4 bases and J lost 6, with 12 bases in between. CDR1 is SEHNR and CDR2 is FQNEAQ in the germline V gene (reference sequence). This CDR3 has 13 amino acids. CDR3 in amino acids: CASSSGVPHGYTF. Written as DNA, the CDR3 is TGTGCCAGCAGCTCGGGGGTCCCCCATGGCTACACCTTC.

The chain combines TRBV9 with TRBJ2-3; D uncertain. V was shortened by 4 bases and J by 0 bases, with 3 bases between the two germline ends. Germline assignment: CDR1 SGDLS and CDR2 YYNGEE. The CDR3 extends over 12 amino acids. CDR3 sequence reads: CASSYSTDTQYF. The DNA for the CDR3 is TGTGCCAGCAGCTATAGCACAGATACGCAGTATTTT. The variable domain in full, with the rest retrieved from reference TRBV9 and TRBJ2-3, is DSGVTQTPKHLITATGQRVTLRCSPRSGDLSVYWYQQSLDQGLQFLIQYYNGEERAKGNILERFSAQQFPDLHSELNLSSLELGDSALYFCASSYSTDTQYFGPGTRLTVL.

The rearrangement uses TRBV6-6 and TRBJ1-4; 7 nucleotides line up with TRBD1. The CDR3 is 14 residues long. J gave up 7 bases and V 7 bases, and 9 bases lay outside the gene matches. CDR1 is MNHNY and CDR2 is SVGAGI in the germline V gene (reference sequence). This CDR3 is CASTGDRVGEKLFF. CDR3 DNA sequence: TGTGCCAGCACAGGCGACAGGGTGGGTGAAAAACTGTTTTTT.

CDR3 sequence reads: CAISVGLAGSNEQFF. In DNA form, the CDR3 reads TGTGCCATCAGTGTTGGGCTAGCGGGGAGCAATGAGCAGTTCTTC. The chain couples TRBV10-3 to TRBJ2-1, with 9 positions matching TRBD2. Germline loops: CDR1 ENHRY, CDR2 SYGVKD. Trimming cost V 4 bases and J 6 bases; bases outside gene matches: 7. The CDR3 is made up of 15 amino acids.

The V gene is TRBV4-3, the J gene TRBJ2-1, with TRBD2 matching 13 bases. V shed 1 base and J 9 bases; nucleotides not matched to a gene: 0. The germline V gene encodes CDR1 LGHNA and CDR2 YSLEER. The CDR3 consists of 14 residues. The CDR3 protein is CASSQGLAGGEQFF. The DNA for the CDR3 is TGCGCCAGCAGCCAAGGACTAGCGGGAGGTGAGCAGTTCTTC.

The chain is built from TRBV4-3 and TRBJ2-3; 8 positions match TRBD2. The germline V gene has CDR1 LGHNA and CDR2 YSLEER. V lost 4 bases and J lost 4; bases outside the gene matches: 7. The CDR3 length is 15 residues. The CDR3 spells CASSRSERESDTQYF. DNA for the CDR3: TGCGCCAGCAGCCGTTCTGAGCGGGAGTCAGATACGCAGTATTTT.

This clone was counted a few times. V gene TRBV30 combines with J gene TRBJ1-1, with 9 bases that match TRBD1. Losses at the gene ends were 2 bases for V and 5 bases for J; bases not matched to a gene: 15. Germline V gene data show CDR1 as GTSNPN and CDR2 as SVGIG (reference sequence). This CDR3 region has 17 residues. CDR3 amino acids: CAWSKHRGRESGTEAFF. CDR3 nucleotides: TGTGCCTGGAGTAAACACAGGGGGCGCGAATCGGGGACTGAAGCTTTCTTT.

Remarks on this clone: Sequence at one end of the junction differs from germline and may be a read error. J is TRBJ2-3 and V is TRBV27, with 9 positions matching TRBD1. Germline V gene lookup returns CDR1 MNHEY and CDR2 SMNVEV (reference sequence). The CDR3 consists of 16 residues. CDR3 residues: CASSLVGQGITYTQYF. The CDR3 DNA reads as TGTGCCAGCAGTTTGGTCGGACAGGGGATCACATATACGCAGTATTTT.

The chain employs TRBV9 and TRBJ1-6; D not certain. The germline CDR1 and CDR2 sequences are SGDLS and YYNGEE. This CDR3 region has 13 residues. Trimming took 0 bases from V and 10 from J, leaving 8 bases between them. CDR3 DNA: TGTGCCAGCAGCGTAGAACCGGAGTCACCCCTCCACTTT. Its protein product is CASSVEPESPLHF. Filled out from reference TRBV9 and TRBJ1-6, the complete variable domain reads DSGVTQTPKHLITATGQRVTLRCSPRSGDLSVYWYQQSLDQGLQFLIQYYNGEERAKGNILERFSAQQFPDLHSELNLSSLELGDSALYFCASSVEPESPLHFGNGTRLTVT.

V and J are TRBV5-1 and TRBJ1-6; 11 bases agree with TRBD1. The CDR3 is 15 residues long. V trimming: 4 bases; J trimming: 6 bases; junction bases outside the gene matches: 3. CDR1 is SGHRS and CDR2 is YFSETQ in the germline V gene. For the CDR3, the DNA is TGCGCCAGCAGCGTGGACAGGGGGCTTAATTCACCCCTCCACTTT. Translated: CASSVDRGLNSPLHF.

This sequence joins TRBV5-1 and TRBJ2-7; 7 bases are a match to TRBD1. Unmatched junction bases numbered 7, after V lost 4 bases and J lost 0 bases. This CDR3 contains 15 residues. CDR1 is SGHRS, CDR2 YFSETQ, per germline. The CDR3: CASSGGTVPSYEQYF. CDR3 nucleotide sequence: TGCGCCAGCAGCGGTGGGACAGTACCCTCCTACGAGCAGTACTTC.

This sequence joins TRBV19 and TRBJ2-3; 8 bases fit TRBD2. The germline CDR1 and CDR2 sequences are LNHDA and SQIVND (reference sequence). The length of the CDR3 is 16 residues. The ends lost 2 bases at V and 3 bases at J; junction bases unmatched: 7. The CDR3 DNA reads TGTGCCAGTAGTATAAGCGGGGGCCACATTACAGATACGCAGTATTTT. Translated, it gives CASSISGGHITDTQYF.

The chain couples TRBV9 to TRBJ1-1; 7 bases line up with TRBD1. Germline assignment: CDR1 SGDLS and CDR2 YYNGEE. This CDR3 region has 15 residues. V lost 4 bases to trimming and J lost 2 bases; unmatched junction nucleotides: 8. This CDR3 reads CASSRGQAGNTEAFF. The CDR3 DNA sequence: TGTGCCAGCAGCAGAGGACAGGCTGGCAACACTGAAGCTTTCTTT.

V and J are TRBV7-3 and TRBJ1-6, with a possible D match to TRBD1 (6 bases). The length of the CDR3 is 15 residues. Per germline, CDR1 SGHTA and CDR2 FQGTGA. V lost 4 bases and J 6 bases, leaving 13 bases between the germline ends. CDR3 bases: TGTGCCAGCAGCTCACAGGGTTTCGGTAATTCACCCCTCCACTTT. Its protein product is CASSSQGFGNSPLHF.

CDR3 in amino acids: CASSLGVNTEAFF. The CDR3 nucleotides are TGCGCCAGCAGCTTGGGAGTGAACACTGAAGCTTTCTTT. The V and J genes are TRBV5-1 and TRBJ1-1; no firm D call. This CDR3 has 13 amino acids. V gave up 0 bases and J gave up 0 bases, with 3 bases separating them. Germline V gene lookup returns CDR1 SGHRS and CDR2 YFSETQ.

This clone has just a few counts. The chain employs TRBV19 and TRBJ1-6; 8 bases align to TRBD1. Trimming took 6 bases from V and 5 from J; bases not matched to a gene: 0. The CDR3 spans 13 residues. Germline V gene data show CDR1 as LNHDA and CDR2 as SQIVND (reference sequence). CDR3 residues: CASRGQDNSPLHF. The CDR3 region has the DNA TGTGCCAGTAGGGGACAGGATAATTCACCCCTCCACTTT.

The table lists this clone with a count of one. The chain employs TRBV11-2 and TRBJ1-1; TRBD1 might be the D (6 bases). The ends were cut back, 2 bases at V and 1 base at J, with 17 bases in the middle. Germline assignment: CDR1 SGHAT and CDR2 FQNNGV. The CDR3 consists of 17 residues. CDR3 coding DNA: TGTGCCAGCAGCTTATTCACTACAGGGCCGGGGAACACTGAAGCTTTCTTT. It yields the protein CASSLFTTGPGNTEAFF. The entire variable domain, with the rest obtained from reference TRBV11-2 and TRBJ1-1, is as follows: EAGVAQSPRYKIIEKRQSVAFWCNPISGHATLYWYQQILGQGPKLLIQFQNNGVVDDSQLPKDRFSAERLKGVDSTLKIQPAKLEDSAVYLCASSLFTTGPGNTEAFFGQGTRLTVV.

The chain uses TRBV18 and TRBJ1-1; tentatively, D is TRBD1 (6 bases). Trimming removed 1 base from V and 0 bases from J, with 9 bases in between. CDR3 length equals 15 residues. Per the germline V gene, CDR1 is KGHSH and CDR2 is LQKENI. CDR3 loop: CASSPLGALNTEAFF. Here the CDR3 DNA reads TGTGCCAGCTCACCACTGGGGGCCTTGAACACTGAAGCTTTCTTT. The entire variable domain, with the rest obtained from reference TRBV18 and TRBJ1-1, is as follows: NAGVMQNPRHLVRRRGQEARLRCSPMKGHSHVYWYRQLPEEGLKFMVYLQKENIIDESGMPKERFSAEFPKEGPSILRIQQVVRGDSAAYFCASSPLGALNTEAFFGQGTRLTVV.

This clone has a single count. The chain employs TRBV10-3 and TRBJ1-2; 9 bases match TRBD1. The germline V gene has CDR1 ENHRY and CDR2 SYGVKD. The CDR3 runs 14 residues. After removal of 6 bases from V and 2 bases from J, the junction contained 4 bases not matched to a gene. CDR3 in amino acids: CAIRPGTGNYGYTF. The DNA for the CDR3 is TGTGCCATCAGACCCGGGACAGGGAACTATGGCTACACCTTC.

In its sample, this clone was seen once. V is TRBV5-1 and J is TRBJ1-1; D remains unclear. The CDR3 extends over 17 amino acids. Trimming removed 0 bases at V and 0 bases at J, with 15 bases between. Germline-derived CDR1 and CDR2 are SGHRS and YFSETQ. Written as DNA, the CDR3 is TGCGCCAGCAGCTTGGCCGGGTCGTCCGATATGAACACTGAAGCTTTCTTT. This encodes CASSLAGSSDMNTEAFF.

In this sample, this clone turned up once. The J gene is TRBJ1-5, the V gene TRBV30, with 8 bases lining up with TRBD1. The CDR3 is made up of 14 amino acids. Trimming took 2 bases from V and 5 from J; bases not matched to a gene: 5. Germline lookup yields CDR1 GTSNPN and CDR2 SVGIG (reference sequence). CDR3 region: CAWSPGQGHQPQHF. In DNA, the CDR3 is TGTGCCTGGAGTCCCGGACAGGGTCATCAGCCCCAGCATTTT.

CDR3 bases: TGTGCCAGCAGTTTATCGGGCAGGGGGGCGAACTATGGCTACACCTTC. Translated: CASSLSGRGANYGYTF. The rearrangement joins TRBV27 to TRBJ1-2; 7 nucleotides match TRBD1. Germline lookup yields CDR1 MNHEY and CDR2 SMNVEV (reference sequence). V shed 0 bases and J 2 bases; nucleotides not matched to a gene: 6. The CDR3 has 16 amino acids.

The rearrangement links TRBV7-2 to TRBJ2-1; tentative D call: TRBD2 (5 bases). The CDR3 is made up of 16 amino acids. The V and J ends lost 5 bases and 3 bases respectively, with 17 bases between them. CDR1 SGHTA and CDR2 FQGNSA come from the germline V gene. CDR3 loop: CASSPGGGIGYNEQFF. In nucleotides, the CDR3 is TGTGCCAGCAGCCCAGGAGGTGGGATCGGCTACAATGAGCAGTTCTTC.